In its sample, the clone carrying this T cell receptor (beta chain) was seen many times. The target antigen is unknown. The V and J ends lost 6 bases and 4 bases respectively, with 9 bases between them. The CDR3 sequence is 11 residues long. CDR1 is DFQATT and CDR2 is SNEGSKA in the germline V gene (reference sequence). This entry comes from a study of T cells after yellow fever vaccination. At the level of the study: Each low-cell-number fraction was prepared by means of SMART-Seq v4 Ultra Low Input. Points from the study as a whole: Sorted repertoires could include abundant contaminating clonotypes from bulk cells.

MiXCR, applied by TCRdb to the 5' RACE reads, yields one record per CDR3 protein. The table lists about 200,000 distinct CDR3 sequences, 3% to 3.5% of them singletons. The V and J genes are TRBV20-1 and TRBJ2-5; D is unresolved. Sequences were derived from CD4+ T cells sorted from PBMCs, sampled 10 days after the yellow fever booster vaccination. This TCR derives from a man younger than 30 who received the YFV17D yellow fever vaccine. This CDR3 is CSAPKGETQYF. The CDR3 DNA is TGCAGTGCCCCAAAGGGAGAGACCCAGTACTTC.